This T cell receptor beta chain was recorded in a study of blood T cell repertoires in COVID-19. Overall study: The United States, Italy and Spain were the sources of the acute and convalescent COVID-19 samples.

This CDR3 comprises 16 residues. In germline, CDR1 is SSHAT, CDR2 FNYEAQ (reference sequence). The trim removed 5 bases at V and 3 bases at J, leaving 6 bases unmatched. Cohort placement rested on clinical history that participants reported themselves. Original analysis: For nucleated cells, counts were estimated from reference gene primer amplification. Clones were read by immunoSEQ multiplex PCR, and TCRdb kept only the in-frame ones, dropping some. For V, J and clone size, that table is used; D and trimming come from the DNA. The sample carries some 400,000 clones, under 90% recorded once. The chain couples TRBV7-7 to TRBJ2-2; 10 positions agree with TRBD1. The clonotype was recovered from a woman in her twenties or thirties who had recovered from COVID-19. The sequencing sample was made of PBMCs or T cells enriched from blood (not recorded which). The CDR3 loop reads CASSVDRGRYTGELFF. In nucleotides, the CDR3 is TGTGCCAGCAGCGTTGACAGGGGGCGATACACCGGGGAGCTGTTTTTT.